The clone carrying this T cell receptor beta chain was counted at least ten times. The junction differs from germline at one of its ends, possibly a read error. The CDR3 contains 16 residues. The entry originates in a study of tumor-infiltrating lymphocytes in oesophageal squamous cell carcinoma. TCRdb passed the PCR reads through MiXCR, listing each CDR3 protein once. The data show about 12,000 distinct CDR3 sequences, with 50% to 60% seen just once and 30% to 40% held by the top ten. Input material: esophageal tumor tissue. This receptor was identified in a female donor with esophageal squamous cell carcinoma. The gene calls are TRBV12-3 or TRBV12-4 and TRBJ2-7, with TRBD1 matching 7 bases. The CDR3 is CASSLDTQDRNSPLHF. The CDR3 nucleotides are TGTGCCAGCAGTCTCGACACCCAGGACAGGAATTCACCCCTCCACTTC.